This passage covers 18 T cell receptor beta chains from one sample sequenced in a study of early T cells in non-severe SARS-CoV-2 infection. MiXCR was run by TCRdb on the 5' RACE reads, yielding one entry per CDR3 protein. The sample carries tens of thousands of distinct CDR3 sequences, around 5.1% recorded once. Sequencing was performed on whole blood. These receptors were obtained from an adult who was a healthcare worker with PCR-confirmed SARS-CoV-2 infection or an uninfected control (not recorded which).

This clonotype was picked up a small number of times. CDR3 sequence: CASSQHETQYF. In nucleotides, the CDR3 is TGTGCCAGCAGCCAACATGAGACCCAGTACTTC. The V and J genes are TRBV11-2 and TRBJ2-5; D is unresolved. V lost 5 bases and J lost 5, with 6 bases in between. The CDR3 covers 11 residues. In germline, CDR1 is SGHAT, CDR2 FQNNGV.

There are many counts of this clonotype. The chain links TRBV6-5 to TRBJ2-1; D not certain. This CDR3 region has 17 residues. Germline CDR1 and CDR2: MNHEY and SVGAGI. Trimming removed 0 bases at V and 2 bases at J, with 14 bases between. Here the CDR3 reads CASSYSQTSSTYNEQFF. For the CDR3, the DNA is TGTGCCAGCAGTTACTCCCAGACAAGTTCCACCTACAATGAGCAGTTCTTC.

The sample holds many counts of this clonotype. For the CDR3, the DNA is TGTGCCAGCAGTTGGGCCAGAGATGGCTACACCTTC. Translated: CASSWARDGYTF. The chain uses TRBV12-3 or TRBV12-4 and TRBJ1-2, with no clear D. V lost 4 bases to trimming and J lost 6 bases, with 9 bases between them. There are 12 residues in the CDR3.

The rearrangement uses TRBV7-9 and TRBJ2-3, with no clear D. Germline CDR1 and CDR2: SEHNR and FQNEAQ (reference sequence). The CDR3 runs to 12 residues. V was clipped by 3 bases and J by 4 bases, with 5 bases between them. The CDR3 bases are TGTGCCAGCAGCTTGGTCGCAGATACGCAGTATTTT. Translated, it gives CASSLVADTQYF.

This clonotype was picked up many times. The gene calls are TRBV4-1 and TRBJ2-5; tentatively, D is TRBD1 or TRBD2 (5 bases each). Trimming left V 1 base short and J 3 bases short, with 9 bases between. The CDR3 is made up of 14 amino acids. The V gene's germline CDR1 is MGHRA and CDR2 YSYEKL. The CDR3 reads CASSQVGGEETQYF. The DNA for the CDR3 is TGCGCCAGCAGCCAAGTTGGGGGTGAAGAGACCCAGTACTTC.

This clonotype was recorded many times. The V call is TRBV20-1, the J call TRBJ2-1; D is ambiguous. CDR1 DFQATT and CDR2 SNEGSKA come from the germline V gene (reference sequence). Trimming pared 3 bases from V and 9 bases from J, leaving 9 bases between. The CDR3 spans 11 residues. The CDR3 is CSASKRTEQFF. CDR3 nucleotides: TGCAGTGCTAGCAAGCGTACTGAGCAGTTCTTC.

This clonotype was found a few times. The V gene is TRBV7-2, the J gene TRBJ2-1, with 12 bases identical to TRBD2. The CDR3 runs to 18 residues. V was pared by 0 bases and J by 7 bases, with 10 bases of the junction left unmatched. In germline, CDR1 is SGHTA, CDR2 FQGNSA. The CDR3 region has the DNA TGTGCCAGCAGCTTAGCTGTCCGAGGACTAGCGGGGAGGAATGAGCAGTTCTTC. This gives the protein CASSLAVRGLAGRNEQFF.

This clonotype occurred many times. The V and J genes are TRBV7-3 and TRBJ1-6; D gene uncertain. CDR1 is SGHTA, CDR2 FQGTGA, per germline. V lost 2 bases to trimming and J lost 4 bases, with 6 bases between them. The CDR3 length is 14 residues. The CDR3 DNA reads as TGTGCCAGCAGCTTATCGGGGTATAATTCACCCCTCCACTTT. This gives the protein CASSLSGYNSPLHF.

Ten or more counts support this clonotype. V usage is TRBV19 and J usage is TRBJ1-1; D perhaps matches TRBD1 (5 bases). V lost 8 bases, J lost 7 bases, and 20 bases lay in between. Germline V lookup: CDR1 LNHDA, CDR2 SQIVND (reference sequence). This CDR3 has 14 amino acids. As DNA, the CDR3 is TGTGCCAGTTATGGGACGGCTAATACGCTTGAAGCTTTCTTT. Protein sequence: CASYGTANTLEAFF.

This chain connects TRBV7-3 to TRBJ2-1; D may be TRBD2 (7 bases). CDR1 and CDR2 from the germline V gene are SGHTA and FQGTGA. The CDR3 consists of 15 residues. V was clipped by 5 bases and J by 2 bases, with 13 bases between them. CDR3 sequence: CASSPWGGPYNEQFF. The CDR3 DNA sequence: TGTGCCAGCAGCCCGTGGGGGGGCCCCTACAATGAGCAGTTCTTC.

The chain is built from TRBV28 and TRBJ2-1; D possibly matches TRBD1 or TRBD2 (5 bases each). V was pared by 4 bases and J by 15 bases, with 13 bases between. Germline V gives CDR1 MDHEN, CDR2 SYDVKM. The CDR3 has 11 residues. CDR3 sequence (DNA): TGTGCCAGCAGTTCGGGGCCCTACCTGTTCTTC. It encodes CASSSGPYLFF.

This clonotype was picked up many times. V usage is TRBV12-3 or TRBV12-4 and J usage is TRBJ2-1; the match to TRBD2 covers 11 bases. This CDR3 is built from 15 residues. V lost 5 bases and J lost 12; bases outside the gene matches: 12. CDR3 residues: CASSPRGTSGIRQFF. As DNA, the CDR3 is TGTGCCAGCAGTCCTCGGGGGACTAGCGGCATCAGGCAGTTCTTC.

This clonotype occurred many times. The chain links TRBV28 to TRBJ2-7, with 8 positions matching TRBD1. This CDR3 has 14 amino acids. Germline assignment: CDR1 MDHEN and CDR2 SYDVKM. J was trimmed by 0 bases and V by 11 bases; bases with no gene match: 9. The CDR3: CAAGGGSDSYEQYF. The DNA for the CDR3 is TGTGCCGCAGGGGGCGGAAGTGACTCCTACGAGCAGTACTTC.

Only a few counts were recorded for this clonotype. The rearrangement uses TRBV7-8 and TRBJ2-5; TRBD2 matches at 14 bases. The germline CDR1 and CDR2 sequences are SGHVS and FQNEAQ. The V gene end was trimmed by 3 bases and the J gene end by 5 bases; junction bases not matched to a gene: 8. The CDR3 is 17 residues long. The CDR3 loop is CASSFAPGLAGVETQYF. The CDR3, as DNA: TGTGCCAGCAGCTTTGCCCCGGGACTAGCGGGGGTGGAGACCCAGTACTTC.

This clonotype appeared many times. The chain employs TRBV7-2 and TRBJ1-1; perhaps TRBD1 as D (6 bases). CDR1 SGHTA and CDR2 FQGNSA come from the germline V gene. Trimming shortened V by 1 base and J by 4 bases, and 13 bases separated the two germline ends. This CDR3 spans 15 amino acids. Written as DNA, the CDR3 is TGTGCCAGCAGCTTAGGGCAGGGGTGGGTCACTGAAGCTTTCTTT. Protein: CASSLGQGWVTEAFF.

In its sample, this clonotype was seen many times. The genes are TRBV7-3 and TRBJ1-2; D uncertain. CDR1 is SGHTA, CDR2 FQGTGA, per germline. CDR3 length: 13 residues. V shed 4 bases and J shed 8 bases, with 14 bases lying between them. The CDR3 coding sequence is TGTGCCAGCAGCTCGTACCCTAGCGGGGGCTACACCTTC. This sequence encodes CASSSYPSGGYTF.

This clonotype has a count of ten or more. The V and J genes are TRBV7-9 and TRBJ1-2, with D perhaps matching TRBD1 (5 bases). The CDR3 has 15 residues. CDR1 and CDR2 from the germline V gene are SEHNR and FQNEAQ (reference sequence). V shed 8 bases and J shed 4 bases, with 20 bases lying between them. CDR3 DNA: TGTGCCAGCCACTCCGGTGGGGGAGGCATCTATGGCTACACCTTC. This gives the protein CASHSGGGGIYGYTF.

V is TRBV11-1 and J is TRBJ2-7, with TRBD2 matching over 14 bases. Losses at the gene ends were 1 base for V and 5 bases for J; bases not matched to a gene: 7. The CDR3 is 17 residues long. Germline CDR1 SGHAT, CDR2 FQDESV (reference sequence). DNA for the CDR3: TGTGCCAGCAGCTTAGTTGGGACTAGCGGGAGAGGCGACGAGCAGTACTTC. Translation gives CASSLVGTSGRGDEQYF.